This T cell receptor beta chain was recovered during a study of identical twins. General study results and limits: Without tracking the same donors, conclusions rested on cross-sectional statistical analysis. Twins showed weaker excess sharing in their beta out-of-frame sequences.

Template switching created a universal primer site, and the cDNA included unique molecular identifiers. TCRdb redid the calling of the 5' RACE reads with MiXCR, one entry per CDR3 protein. The profile shows under 1 million distinct CDR3 sequences, 9% to 15% of them singletons. The CDR3 runs to 15 residues. Germline assignment: CDR1 SQVTM and CDR2 ANQGSEA. Trimming removed 5 bases at V and 0 bases at J, with 15 bases between. About this clonotype: The antigen is not known.

This sample was shared with a second study, whose subject was yellow fever vaccine responses in identical twins.

This TCR was sampled from a woman aged 18-30 years in good health. Sequencing was performed on PBMCs. This chain links TRBV29-1 with TRBJ2-3; D remains unclear. As DNA, the CDR3 is TGCAGCGTTAGCGAGGTCGATTCTAGCACAGATACGCAGTATTTT. Translated: CSVSEVDSSTDTQYF.